This T cell receptor (beta chain) was recorded in a study of regulatory T cells in long-lasting Graves disease. Regarding time point: newly diagnosed GD, antithyroid drugs for less than 3 months. Researchers made the TCR library from RNA that was extracted from PBMCs. In this sample, this clonotype turned up many times. The antigen remains undetermined. Libraries of TCR beta came from iRepertoire HTBI primers plus Arm-PCR of CDR3 regions. TCRdb called the multiplex PCR reads again in MiXCR, with one record for every CDR3 protein. Among hundreds of thousands of distinct CDR3 sequences listed, roughly 15% were seen once. The trim removed 1 base at V and 3 bases at J, leaving 5 bases unmatched. The length of the CDR3 is 16 residues. CDR1 SGHRS and CDR2 YFSETQ come from the germline V gene. The study, taken as a whole, reports: The sample size was small, and this may have reduced accuracy. Favoring TRBV28, TRBJ1-2 and TRBJ2-5 was a feature seen in persistent disease.

These same records also appear under a second study, on T cells in Graves' hyperthyroidism and ophthalmopathy. That paper notes: Stable hyperthyroidism was separated from ophthalmopathy by a model based on 13 V-J features.

The TCR originated in a woman in her 30s with Graves disease. The chain carries TRBV5-1 and TRBJ2-1; TRBD1 matches 9 bases. Sequenced material: peripheral blood mononuclear cells (PBMCs), taken at new diagnosis, from a patient treated with antithyroid drugs. The CDR3 loop reads CASSLQGQGGYNEQFF. CDR3 bases: TGCGCCAGCAGCTTGCAGGGACAGGGCGGCTACAATGAGCAGTTCTTC. The entire variable domain, with the rest obtained from reference TRBV5-1 and TRBJ2-1, is as follows: KAGVTQTPRYLIKTRGQQVTLSCSPISGHRSVSWYQQTPGQGLQFLFEYFSETQRNKGNFPGRFSGRQFSNSRSEMNVSTLELGDSALYLCASSLQGQGGYNEQFFGPGTRLTVL.